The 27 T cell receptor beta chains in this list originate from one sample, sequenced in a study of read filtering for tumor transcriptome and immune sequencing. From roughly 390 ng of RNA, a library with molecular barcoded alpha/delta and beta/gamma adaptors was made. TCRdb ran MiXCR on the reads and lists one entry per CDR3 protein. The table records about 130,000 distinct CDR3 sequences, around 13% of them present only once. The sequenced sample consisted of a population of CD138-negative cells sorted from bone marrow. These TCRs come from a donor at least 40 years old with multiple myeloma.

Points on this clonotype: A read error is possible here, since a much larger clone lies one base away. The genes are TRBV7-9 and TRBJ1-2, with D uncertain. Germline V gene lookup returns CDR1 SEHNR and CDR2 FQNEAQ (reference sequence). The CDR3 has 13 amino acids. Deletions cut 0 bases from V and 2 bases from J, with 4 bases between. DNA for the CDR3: TGTGCCAGCAGCTTAGCCGGGAACTATGGCTACACCTTC. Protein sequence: CASSLAGNYGYTF. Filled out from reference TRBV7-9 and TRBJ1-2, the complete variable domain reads DTGVSQNPRHKITKRGQNVTFRCDPISEHNRLYWYRQTLGQGPEFLTYFQNEAQLEKSRLLSDRFSAERPKGSFSTLEIQRTEQGDSAMYLCASSLAGNYGYTFGSGTRLTVV.

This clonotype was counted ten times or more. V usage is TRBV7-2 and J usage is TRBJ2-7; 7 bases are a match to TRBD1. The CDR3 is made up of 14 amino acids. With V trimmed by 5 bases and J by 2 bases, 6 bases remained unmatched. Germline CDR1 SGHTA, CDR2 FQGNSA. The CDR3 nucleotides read TGTGCCAGCAGCCTGGACAGGAAACCCTACGAGCAGTACTTC. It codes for CASSLDRKPYEQYF.

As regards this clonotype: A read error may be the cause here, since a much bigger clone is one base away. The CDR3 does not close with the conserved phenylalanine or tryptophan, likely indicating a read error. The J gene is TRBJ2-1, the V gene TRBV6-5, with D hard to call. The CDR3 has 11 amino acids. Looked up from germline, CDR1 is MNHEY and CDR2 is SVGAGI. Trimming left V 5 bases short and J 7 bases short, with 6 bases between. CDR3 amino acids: CASSALNEQFL. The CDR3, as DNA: TGTGCCAGCAGTGCCTTGAATGAGCAGTTCCTC.

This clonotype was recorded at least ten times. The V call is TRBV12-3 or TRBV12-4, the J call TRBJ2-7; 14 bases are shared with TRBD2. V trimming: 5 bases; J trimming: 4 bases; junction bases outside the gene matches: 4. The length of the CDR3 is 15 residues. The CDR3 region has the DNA TGTGCCAGCAGTGGGACTAGCGGGAGACGGTACGAGCAGTACTTC. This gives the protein CASSGTSGRRYEQYF.

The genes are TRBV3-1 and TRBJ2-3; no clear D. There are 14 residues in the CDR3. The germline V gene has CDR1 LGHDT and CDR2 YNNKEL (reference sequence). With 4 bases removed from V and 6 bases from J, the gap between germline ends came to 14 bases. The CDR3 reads CASSRHQNVDTQYF. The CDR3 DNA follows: TGTGCCAGCAGCCGACACCAAAACGTGGATACGCAGTATTTT.

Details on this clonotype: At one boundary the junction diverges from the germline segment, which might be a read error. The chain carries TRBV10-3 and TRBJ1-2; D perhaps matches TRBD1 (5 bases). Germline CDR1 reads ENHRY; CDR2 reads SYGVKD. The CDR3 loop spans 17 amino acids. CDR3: CAVSAWDGDSPNYGYTF. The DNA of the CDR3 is TGTGCCGTCAGTGCGTGGGACGGCGATTCCCCTAACTATGGCTACACCTTC.

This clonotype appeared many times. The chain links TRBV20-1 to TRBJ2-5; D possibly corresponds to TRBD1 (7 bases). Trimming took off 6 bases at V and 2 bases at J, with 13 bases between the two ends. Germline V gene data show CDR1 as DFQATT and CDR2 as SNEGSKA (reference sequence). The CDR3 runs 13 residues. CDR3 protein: CSAGGQQQETQYF. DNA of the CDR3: TGCAGTGCCGGGGGACAGCAGCAAGAGACCCAGTACTTC.

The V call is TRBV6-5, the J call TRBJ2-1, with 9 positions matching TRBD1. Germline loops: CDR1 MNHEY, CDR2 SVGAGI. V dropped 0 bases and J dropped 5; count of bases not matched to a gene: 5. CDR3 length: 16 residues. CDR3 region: CASSYSGQGTDNEQFF. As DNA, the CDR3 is TGTGCCAGCAGTTACTCCGGACAGGGGACTGACAATGAGCAGTTCTTC.

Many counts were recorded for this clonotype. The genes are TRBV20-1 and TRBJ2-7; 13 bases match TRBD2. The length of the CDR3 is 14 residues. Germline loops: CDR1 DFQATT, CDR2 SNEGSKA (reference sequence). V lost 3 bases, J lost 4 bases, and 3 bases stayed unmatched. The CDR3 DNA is TGCAGTGCTAGGAGACTAGCGGGAGGATACGAGCAGTACTTC. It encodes CSARRLAGGYEQYF.

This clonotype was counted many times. CDR3 in DNA: TGTGCCAGCAGCCAAAGTCTCCGCGGTTGGGGGAACTATGGCTACACCTTC. Translating gives CASSQSLRGWGNYGYTF. The chain recombines TRBV3-1 with TRBJ1-2; D may be TRBD1 (5 bases). The CDR3 runs to 17 residues. With 2 bases removed from V and 2 bases from J, the gap between germline ends came to 18 bases. Germline lookup yields CDR1 LGHDT and CDR2 YNNKEL (reference sequence). Filled out from reference TRBV3-1 and TRBJ1-2, the complete variable domain reads DTAVSQTPKYLVTQMGNDKSIKCEQNLGHDTMYWYKQDSKKFLKIMFSYNNKELIINETVPNRFSPKSPDKAHLNLHINSLELGDSAVYFCASSQSLRGWGNYGYTFGSGTRLTVV.

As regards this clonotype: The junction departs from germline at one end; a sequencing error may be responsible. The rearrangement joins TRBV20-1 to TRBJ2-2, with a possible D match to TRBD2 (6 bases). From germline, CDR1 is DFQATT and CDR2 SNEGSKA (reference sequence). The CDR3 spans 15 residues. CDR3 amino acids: CSADPGTGGTGGLFF. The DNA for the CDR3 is TGCAGTGCTGACCCCGGGACTGGCGGGACCGGGGGGCTGTTTTTT.

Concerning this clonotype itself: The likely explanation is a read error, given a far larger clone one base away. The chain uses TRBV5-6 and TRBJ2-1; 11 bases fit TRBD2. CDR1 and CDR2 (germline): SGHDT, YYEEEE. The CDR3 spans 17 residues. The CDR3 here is CASSSTGTSGSGNGQFF. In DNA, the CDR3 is TGTGCCAGCAGCTCCACGGGTACTAGCGGGAGTGGTAATGGGCAGTTCTTC.

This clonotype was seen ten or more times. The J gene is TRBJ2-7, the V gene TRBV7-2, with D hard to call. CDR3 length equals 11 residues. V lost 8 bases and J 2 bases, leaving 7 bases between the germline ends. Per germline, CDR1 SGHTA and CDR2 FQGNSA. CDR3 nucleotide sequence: TGTGCCAGCTCAGATGCCTACGAGCAGTACTTC. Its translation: CASSDAYEQYF. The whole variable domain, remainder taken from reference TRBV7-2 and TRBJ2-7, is GAGVSQSPSNKVTEKGKDVELRCDPISGHTALYWYRQSLGQGLEFLIYFQGNSAPDKSGLPSDRFSAERTGGSVSTLTIQRTQQEDSAVYLCASSDAYEQYFGPGTRLTVT.

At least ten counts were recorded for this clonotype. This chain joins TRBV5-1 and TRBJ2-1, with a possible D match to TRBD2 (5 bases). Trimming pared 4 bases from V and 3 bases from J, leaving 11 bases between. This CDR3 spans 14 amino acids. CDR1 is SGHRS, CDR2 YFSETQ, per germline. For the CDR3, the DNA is TGCGCCAGCAGCGCCGGGAAAAACTACAATGAGCAGTTCTTC. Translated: CASSAGKNYNEQFF.

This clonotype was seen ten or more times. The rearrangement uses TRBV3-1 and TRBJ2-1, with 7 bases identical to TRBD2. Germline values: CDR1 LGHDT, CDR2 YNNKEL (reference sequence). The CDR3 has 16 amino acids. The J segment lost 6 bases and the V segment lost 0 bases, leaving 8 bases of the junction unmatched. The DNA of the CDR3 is TGTGCCAGCAGCCAAGATTGGACTAGTGCCACCAATGAGCAGTTCTTC. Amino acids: CASSQDWTSATNEQFF.

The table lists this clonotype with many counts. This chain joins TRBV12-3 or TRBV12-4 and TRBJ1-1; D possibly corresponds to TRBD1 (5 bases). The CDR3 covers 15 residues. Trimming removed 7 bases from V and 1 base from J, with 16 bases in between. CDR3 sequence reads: CASNPKGLSNTEAFF. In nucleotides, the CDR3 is TGTGCCAGCAACCCAAAGGGACTTTCGAACACTGAAGCTTTCTTT.

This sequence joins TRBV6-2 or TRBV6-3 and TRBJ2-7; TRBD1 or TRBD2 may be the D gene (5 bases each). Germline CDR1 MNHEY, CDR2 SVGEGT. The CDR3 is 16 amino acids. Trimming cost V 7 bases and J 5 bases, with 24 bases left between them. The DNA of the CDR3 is TGTGCCAGCACCCCCCCCAGGGAGCATCGAGCAGACGAGCAGTACTTC. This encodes CASTPPREHRADEQYF.

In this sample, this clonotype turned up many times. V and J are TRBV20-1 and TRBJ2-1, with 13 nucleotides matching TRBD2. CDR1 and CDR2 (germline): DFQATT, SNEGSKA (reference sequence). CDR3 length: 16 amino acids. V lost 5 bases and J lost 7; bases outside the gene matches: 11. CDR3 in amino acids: CSAGRLAGGQGNEQFF. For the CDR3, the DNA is TGCAGTGCTGGGCGACTAGCGGGAGGACAAGGGAATGAGCAGTTCTTC.

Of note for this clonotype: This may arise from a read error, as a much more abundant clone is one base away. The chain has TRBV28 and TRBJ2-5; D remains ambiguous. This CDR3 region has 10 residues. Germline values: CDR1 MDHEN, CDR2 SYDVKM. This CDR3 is CASKLETQSF. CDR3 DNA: TGTGCCAGCAAGTTGGAGACCCAGTCCTTC.

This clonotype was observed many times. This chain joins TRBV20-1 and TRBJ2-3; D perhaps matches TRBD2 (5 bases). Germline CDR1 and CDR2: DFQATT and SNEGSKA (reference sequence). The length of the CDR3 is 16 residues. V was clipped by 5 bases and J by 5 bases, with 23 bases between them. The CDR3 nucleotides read TGCAGTGCTGCATCCTACCGGGAAGGTACGCTAGATACGCAGTATTTT. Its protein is CSAASYREGTLDTQYF.

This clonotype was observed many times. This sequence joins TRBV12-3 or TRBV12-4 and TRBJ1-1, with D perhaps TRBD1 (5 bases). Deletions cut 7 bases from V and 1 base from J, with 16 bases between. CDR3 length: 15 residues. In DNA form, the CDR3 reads TGTGCCAGCATCTCAGTCGCAGGGACGAACACTGAAGCTTTCTTT. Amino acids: CASISVAGTNTEAFF.

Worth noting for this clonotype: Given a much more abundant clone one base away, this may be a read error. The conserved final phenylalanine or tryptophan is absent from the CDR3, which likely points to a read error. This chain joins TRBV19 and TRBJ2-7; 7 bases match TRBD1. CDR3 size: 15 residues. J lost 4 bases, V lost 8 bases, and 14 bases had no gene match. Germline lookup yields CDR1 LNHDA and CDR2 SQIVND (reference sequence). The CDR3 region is CASGSPETGWYEQYL. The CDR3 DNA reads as TGTGCCAGTGGTTCTCCGGAGACAGGGTGGTACGAGCAGTACCTC.

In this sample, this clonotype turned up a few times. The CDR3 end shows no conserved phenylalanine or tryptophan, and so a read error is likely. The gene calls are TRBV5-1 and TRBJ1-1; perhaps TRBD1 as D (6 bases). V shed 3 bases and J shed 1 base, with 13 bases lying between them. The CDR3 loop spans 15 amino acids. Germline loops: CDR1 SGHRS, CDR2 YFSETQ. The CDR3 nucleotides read TGCGCCAGCAGCTGGAACCCGGGACAGAACACTGAAGCTTTCTCT. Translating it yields CASSWNPGQNTEAFS.

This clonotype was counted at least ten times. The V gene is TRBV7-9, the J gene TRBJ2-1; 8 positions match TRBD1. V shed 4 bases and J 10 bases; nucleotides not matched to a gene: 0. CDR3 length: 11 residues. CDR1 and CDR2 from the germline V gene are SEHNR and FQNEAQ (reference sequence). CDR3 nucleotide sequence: TGTGCCAGCAGCTGGGACAGGGAGCAGTTCTTC. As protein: CASSWDREQFF.

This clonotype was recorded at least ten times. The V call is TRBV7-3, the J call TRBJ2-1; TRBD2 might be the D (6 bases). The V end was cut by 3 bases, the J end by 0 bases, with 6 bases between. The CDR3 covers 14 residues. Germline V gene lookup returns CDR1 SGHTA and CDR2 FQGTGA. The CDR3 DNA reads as TGTGCCAGCAGCTTGACTAGCTCCTACAATGAGCAGTTCTTC. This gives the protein CASSLTSSYNEQFF.

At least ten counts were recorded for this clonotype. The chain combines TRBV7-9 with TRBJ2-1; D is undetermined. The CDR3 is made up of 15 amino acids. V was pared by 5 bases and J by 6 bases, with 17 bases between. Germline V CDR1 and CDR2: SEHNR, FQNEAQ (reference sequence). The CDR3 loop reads CASSPSVGAANEQFF. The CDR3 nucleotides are TGTGCCAGCAGCCCCAGCGTCGGAGCAGCCAATGAGCAGTTCTTC.

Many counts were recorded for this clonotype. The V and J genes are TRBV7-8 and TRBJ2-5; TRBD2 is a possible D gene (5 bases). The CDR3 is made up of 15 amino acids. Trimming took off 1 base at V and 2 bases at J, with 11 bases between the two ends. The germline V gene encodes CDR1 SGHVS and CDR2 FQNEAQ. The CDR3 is CASSLVLGAQETQYF. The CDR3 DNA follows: TGTGCCAGCAGCTTAGTTTTGGGAGCTCAAGAGACCCAGTACTTC.